These 5 T cell receptor beta chains originate from one sample sequenced in a study of blood T cell repertoires in COVID-19. Libraries were prepared by immunoSEQ multiplex PCR; TCRdb keeps only in-frame clonotypes and omits some of them. In the table there are 140,000 to 150,000 clones, approximately 87% of which are singletons. Sequenced material: peripheral blood. All receptors come from a human donor in a cohort sampled during active COVID-19.

The rearrangement joins TRBV10-3 to TRBJ2-3; TRBD2 agrees at 8 bases. V shed 0 bases and J 4 bases; nucleotides not matched to a gene: 9. The germline V gene has CDR1 ENHRY and CDR2 SYGVKD. This CDR3 has 17 residues. Written as DNA, the CDR3 is TGTGCCATCAGTGAGTCGTCGAGCGGGAGAAACCCAGATACGCAGTATTTT. Protein product: CAISESSSGRNPDTQYF.

The CDR3 DNA follows: TGTGCCAGCAGTTATTTGAGTTTAGCGGGAGAAGACAAAAACATTCAGTACTTC. Translated, it gives CASSYLSLAGEDKNIQYF. V usage is TRBV6-2 or TRBV6-3 and J usage is TRBJ2-4; 9 positions match TRBD2. The CDR3 extends over 18 amino acids. J gave up 3 bases and V 3 bases, and 12 bases lay outside the gene matches. Germline CDR1 is MNHEY and CDR2 is SVGEGT.

The chain couples TRBV11-1 to TRBJ2-7; a possible D gene is TRBD1 (6 bases). The CDR3 has 14 amino acids. The V and J ends lost 0 bases and 4 bases respectively, with 10 bases between them. The V gene's germline CDR1 is SGHAT and CDR2 FQDESV (reference sequence). CDR3 protein: CASSLAGTLYEQYF. CDR3 sequence (DNA): TGTGCCAGCAGCTTAGCGGGGACACTTTACGAGCAGTACTTC. The whole variable domain, filled in from reference TRBV11-1 and TRBJ2-7, reads EAEVAQSPRYKITEKSQAVAFWCDPISGHATLYWYRQILGQGPELLVQFQDESVVDDSQLPKDRFSAERLKGVDSTLKIQPAELGDSAMYLCASSLAGTLYEQYFGPGTRLTVT.

V gene TRBV5-6 combines with J gene TRBJ2-5; TRBD2 agrees at 12 bases. CDR3 length: 16 residues. Germline V gene sequence: CDR1 SGHDT, CDR2 YYEEEE. The J segment lost 2 bases and the V segment lost 0 bases, leaving 2 bases of the junction unmatched. CDR3 sequence reads: CASSLGTSGTQETQYF. Written as DNA, the CDR3 is TGTGCCAGCAGCTTGGGGACTAGCGGGACTCAAGAGACCCAGTACTTC. Combining the CDR3 with reference TRBV5-6 and TRBJ2-5 gives the whole variable domain DAGVTQSPTHLIKTRGQQVTLRCSPKSGHDTVSWYQQALGQGPQFIFQYYEEEERQRGNFPDRFSGHQFPNYSSELNVNALLLGDSALYLCASSLGTSGTQETQYFGPGTRLLVL.

The gene calls are TRBV10-3 and TRBJ2-3; 8 bases agree with TRBD2. With V trimmed by 3 bases and J by 3 bases, 2 bases remained unmatched. Germline CDR1 is ENHRY and CDR2 is SYGVKD. The CDR3 length is 14 residues. The CDR3 sequence is CAISEAGETDTQYF. CDR3 sequence (DNA): TGTGCCATCAGTGAAGCGGGAGAGACAGATACGCAGTATTTT.